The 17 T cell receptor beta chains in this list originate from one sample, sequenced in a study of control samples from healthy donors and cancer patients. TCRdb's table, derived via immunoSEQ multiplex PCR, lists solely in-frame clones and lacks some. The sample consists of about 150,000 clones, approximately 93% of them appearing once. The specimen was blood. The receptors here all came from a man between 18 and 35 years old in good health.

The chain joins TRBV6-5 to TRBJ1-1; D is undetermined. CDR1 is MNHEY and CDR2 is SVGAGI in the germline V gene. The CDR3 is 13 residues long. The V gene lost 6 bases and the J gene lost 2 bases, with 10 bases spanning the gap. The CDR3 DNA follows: TGTGCCAGCAGGTCGGACGGTAACACTGAAGCTTTCTTT. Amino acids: CASRSDGNTEAFF.

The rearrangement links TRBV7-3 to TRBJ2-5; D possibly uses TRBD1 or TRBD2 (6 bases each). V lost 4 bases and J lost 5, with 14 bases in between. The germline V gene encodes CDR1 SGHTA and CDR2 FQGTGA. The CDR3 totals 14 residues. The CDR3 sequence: CASSSEGGLETQYF. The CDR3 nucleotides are TGTGCCAGCAGCTCAGAGGGGGGATTGGAGACCCAGTACTTC.

The CDR3 sequence: CASSRPTENYGYTF. CDR3 coding DNA: TGTGCCAGCAGCAGACCGACCGAGAACTATGGCTACACCTTC. This chain connects TRBV5-4 to TRBJ1-2; D is ambiguous. The CDR3 has 14 residues. The germline V and J ends were trimmed by 4 bases and 2 bases, with 12 bases remaining between them. Germline V gene lookup returns CDR1 SGHNT and CDR2 YYREEE (reference sequence).

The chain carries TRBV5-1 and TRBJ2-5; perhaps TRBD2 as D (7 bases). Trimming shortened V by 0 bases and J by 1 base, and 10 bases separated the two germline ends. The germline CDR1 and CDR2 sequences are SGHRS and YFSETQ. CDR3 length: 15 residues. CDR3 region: CASSLGGGLQETQYF. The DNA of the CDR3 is TGCGCCAGCAGCTTGGGCGGGGGCCTCCAAGAGACCCAGTACTTC.

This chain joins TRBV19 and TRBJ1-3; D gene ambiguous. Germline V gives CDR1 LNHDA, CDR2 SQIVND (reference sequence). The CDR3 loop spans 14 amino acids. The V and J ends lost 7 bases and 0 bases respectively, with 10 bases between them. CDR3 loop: CASNSPSSGNTIYF. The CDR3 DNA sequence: TGTGCCAGTAATTCTCCGAGCTCTGGAAACACCATATATTTT.

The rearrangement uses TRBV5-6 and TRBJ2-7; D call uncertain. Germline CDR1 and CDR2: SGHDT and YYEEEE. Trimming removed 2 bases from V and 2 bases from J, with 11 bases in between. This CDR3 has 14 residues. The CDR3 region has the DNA TGTGCCAGCAGCTTTTTACCAGGAGCCTACGAGCAGTACTTC. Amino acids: CASSFLPGAYEQYF.

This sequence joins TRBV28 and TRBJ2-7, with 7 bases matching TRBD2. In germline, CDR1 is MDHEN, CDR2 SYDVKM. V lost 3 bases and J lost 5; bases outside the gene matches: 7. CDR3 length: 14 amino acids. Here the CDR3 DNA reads TGTGCCAGCAGTTTTCTTCTGGGGGGGGACGAGCAGTACTTC. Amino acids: CASSFLLGGDEQYF. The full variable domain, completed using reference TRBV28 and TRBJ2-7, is DVKVTQSSRYLVKRTGEKVFLECVQDMDHENMFWYRQDPGLGLRLIYFSYDVKMKEKGDIPEGYSVSREKKERFSLILESASTNQTSMYLCASSFLLGGDEQYFGPGTRLTVT.

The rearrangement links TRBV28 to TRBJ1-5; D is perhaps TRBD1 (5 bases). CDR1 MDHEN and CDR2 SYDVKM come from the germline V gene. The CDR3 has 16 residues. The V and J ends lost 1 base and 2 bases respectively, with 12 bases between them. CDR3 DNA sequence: TGTGCCAGCAGTTTATATCAGGGAGATGGCAATCAGCCCCAGCATTTT. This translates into CASSLYQGDGNQPQHF.

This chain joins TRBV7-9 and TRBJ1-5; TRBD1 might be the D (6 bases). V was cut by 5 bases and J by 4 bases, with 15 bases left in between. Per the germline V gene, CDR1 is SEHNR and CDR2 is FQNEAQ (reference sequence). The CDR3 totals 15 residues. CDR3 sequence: CASSPRGGLNQPQHF. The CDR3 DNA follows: TGTGCCAGCAGCCCCAGAGGGGGTCTGAATCAGCCCCAGCATTTT.

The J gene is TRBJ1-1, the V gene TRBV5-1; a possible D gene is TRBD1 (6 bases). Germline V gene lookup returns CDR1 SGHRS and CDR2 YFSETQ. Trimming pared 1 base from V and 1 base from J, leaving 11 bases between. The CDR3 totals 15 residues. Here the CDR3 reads CASSLYGRGNTEAFF. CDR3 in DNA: TGCGCCAGCAGCTTGTACGGCAGGGGGAACACTGAAGCTTTCTTT.

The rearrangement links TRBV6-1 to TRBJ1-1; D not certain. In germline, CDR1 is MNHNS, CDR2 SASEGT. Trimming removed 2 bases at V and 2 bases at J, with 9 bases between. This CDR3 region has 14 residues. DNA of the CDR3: TGTGCCAGCAGTGAAAGTGGGCTCAACACTGAAGCTTTCTTT. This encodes CASSESGLNTEAFF.

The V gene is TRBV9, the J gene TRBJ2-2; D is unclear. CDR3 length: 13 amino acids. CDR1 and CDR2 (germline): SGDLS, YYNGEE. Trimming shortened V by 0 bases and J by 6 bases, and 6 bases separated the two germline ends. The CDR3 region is CASSVEFSGELFF. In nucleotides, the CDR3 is TGTGCCAGCAGCGTAGAATTCTCCGGGGAGCTGTTTTTT.

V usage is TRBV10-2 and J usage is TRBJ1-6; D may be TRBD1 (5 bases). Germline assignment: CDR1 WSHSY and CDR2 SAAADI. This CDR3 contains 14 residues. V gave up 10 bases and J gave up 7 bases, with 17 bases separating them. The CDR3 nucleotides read TGCGCCACCAGGGAGTCCAGGGCCAATTCACCCCTCCACTTT. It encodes CATRESRANSPLHF.

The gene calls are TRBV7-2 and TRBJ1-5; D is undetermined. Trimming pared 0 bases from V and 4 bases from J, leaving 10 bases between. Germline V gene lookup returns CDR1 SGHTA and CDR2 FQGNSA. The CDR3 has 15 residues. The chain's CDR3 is CASSLAGFGNQPQHF. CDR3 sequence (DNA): TGTGCCAGCAGCTTAGCAGGGTTTGGGAATCAGCCCCAGCATTTT. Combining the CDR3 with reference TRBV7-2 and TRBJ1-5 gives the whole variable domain GAGVSQSPSNKVTEKGKDVELRCDPISGHTALYWYRQSLGQGLEFLIYFQGNSAPDKSGLPSDRFSAERTGGSVSTLTIQRTQQEDSAVYLCASSLAGFGNQPQHFGDGTRLSIL.

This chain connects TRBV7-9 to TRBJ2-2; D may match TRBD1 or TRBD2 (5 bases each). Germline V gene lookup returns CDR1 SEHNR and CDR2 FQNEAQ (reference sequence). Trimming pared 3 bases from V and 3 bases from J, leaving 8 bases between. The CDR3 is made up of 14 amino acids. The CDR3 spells CASSLGVYTGELFF. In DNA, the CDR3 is TGTGCCAGCAGCTTGGGGGTGTACACCGGGGAGCTGTTTTTT.

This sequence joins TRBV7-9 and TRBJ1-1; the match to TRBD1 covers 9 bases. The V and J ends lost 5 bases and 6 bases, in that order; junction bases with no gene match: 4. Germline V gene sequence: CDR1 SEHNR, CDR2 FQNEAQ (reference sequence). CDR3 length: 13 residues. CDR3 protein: CASSQGQGSEAFF. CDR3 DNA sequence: TGTGCCAGCAGCCAGGGACAGGGCTCTGAAGCTTTCTTT.

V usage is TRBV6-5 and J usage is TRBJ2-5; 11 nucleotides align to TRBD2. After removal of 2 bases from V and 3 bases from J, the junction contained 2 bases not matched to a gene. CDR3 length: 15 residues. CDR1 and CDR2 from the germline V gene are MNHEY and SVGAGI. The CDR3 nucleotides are TGTGCCAGCAGTTACATAGCGGGGGGGAAAGAGACCCAGTACTTC. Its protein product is CASSYIAGGKETQYF.